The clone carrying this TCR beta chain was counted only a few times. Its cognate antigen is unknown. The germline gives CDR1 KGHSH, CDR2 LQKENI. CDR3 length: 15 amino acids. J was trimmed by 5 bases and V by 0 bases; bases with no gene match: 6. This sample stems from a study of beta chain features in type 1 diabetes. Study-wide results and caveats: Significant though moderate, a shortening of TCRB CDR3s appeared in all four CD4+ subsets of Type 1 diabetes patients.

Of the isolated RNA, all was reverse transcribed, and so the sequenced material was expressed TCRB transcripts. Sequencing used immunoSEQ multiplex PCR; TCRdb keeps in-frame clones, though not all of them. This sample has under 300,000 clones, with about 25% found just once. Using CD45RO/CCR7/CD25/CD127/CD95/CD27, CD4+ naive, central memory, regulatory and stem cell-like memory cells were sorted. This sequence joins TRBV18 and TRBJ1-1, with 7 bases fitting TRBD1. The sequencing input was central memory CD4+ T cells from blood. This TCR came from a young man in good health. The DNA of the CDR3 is TGTGCCAGCTCACCACCGGCAGGGGGAGGGACTGAAGCTTTCTTT. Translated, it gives CASSPPAGGGTEAFF.